Listed below are T cell receptor beta chains from one sample, sequenced in a study of cytomegalovirus exposure and HLA in healthy donors. The assay was immunoSEQ multiplex PCR, and TCRdb's table has in-frame clones only and misses some. The sample carries fewer than 85,000 clones, approximately 96% recorded once. Sequencing was done on a sample of PBMCs. All receptors come from a woman aged 18-29 years in good health and CMV-seronegative. Both conserved end residues are part of each CDR3. The D gene is left open where the match is weak. Expanded clones are given a class, and other clones once, few, many or no size at all.

>NA|TRBD1|TRBV6-1|TRBJ1-1
CASSEARQGMIMVNTEAFF
TGTGCCAGCAGTGAAGCCAGACAGGGGATGATAATGGTGAACACTGAAGCTTTCTTT
>NA|TRBD1|TRBV6-6|TRBJ2-6
CASSPGQGSGANVLTF
TGTGCCAGCAGCCCGGGACAGGGCTCTGGGGCCAACGTCCTGACTTTC
>NA|NA|TRBV6-5|TRBJ2-7
CASSEDFDRREQYF
TGTGCCAGCAGTGAAGATTTCGACAGGAGAGAGCAGTACTTC
>NA|TRBD1|TRBV9|TRBJ1-1
CASSPRTMTGATEAFF
TGTGCCAGCAGCCCACGAACTATGACAGGGGCCACTGAAGCTTTCTTT
>NA|NA|TRBV6-5|TRBJ1-1
CASSLGVQGTEAFF
TGTGCCAGCAGCCTGGGGGTTCAGGGGACTGAAGCTTTCTTT
>NA|TRBD2|TRBV6-4|TRBJ2-2
CASSDGGEISANTGELFF
TGTGCCAGCAGTGACGGGGGGGAGATTTCCGCGAACACCGGGGAGCTGTTTTTT
>NA|TRBD2|TRBV19|TRBJ2-4
CASSPPGGGEIIQYF
TGTGCCAGTAGTCCTCCTGGGGGAGGGGAAATCATTCAGTACTTC
>NA|TRBD2|TRBV6-1|TRBJ2-1
CASSAVASGRNEQFF
TGTGCCAGCAGTGCGGTAGCTAGCGGGAGAAATGAGCAGTTCTTC
>NA|NA|TRBV11-2|TRBJ2-7
CASSLKDGVLYEQYF
TGTGCCAGCAGCTTAAAGGACGGGGTGTTATACGAGCAGTACTTC
>NA|TRBD2|TRBV6-6|TRBJ2-7
CASSYLAGGGPNEQYF
TGTGCCAGCAGTTACTTGGCGGGCGGGGGACCTAACGAGCAGTACTTC
>NA|NA|TRBV27|TRBJ1-5
CASRAGNNQPQHF
TGTGCCAGCCGGGCAGGGAACAATCAGCCCCAGCATTTT
>NA|NA|TRBV2|TRBJ2-3
CASSQGQGTDTQYF
TGTGCCAGCAGCCAGGGGCAGGGAACAGATACGCAGTATTTT
>NA|NA|TRBV15|TRBJ1-3
CATSRTAADSGNTIYF
TGTGCCACCAGCAGGACCGCCGCGGACTCTGGAAACACCATATATTTT
>NA|NA|TRBV15|TRBJ2-1
CATSRPPGAVKVLGQFF
TGTGCCACCAGCAGACCCCCGGGAGCAGTAAAGGTATTAGGGCAGTTCTTC
>NA|NA|TRBV19|TRBJ1-6
CASGPEGTYNSPLHF
TGTGCCAGTGGACCCGAGGGCACCTATAATTCACCCCTCCACTTT
>NA|TRBD1|TRBV28|TRBJ2-7
CASLEGTGAHEQYF
TGTGCCAGCCTCGAGGGGACAGGGGCACACGAGCAGTACTTC
>NA|NA|TRBV2|TRBJ2-7
CASRQGGVEQYF
TGTGCCAGCCGCCAAGGGGGGGTAGAGCAGTACTTC
>NA|NA|TRBV6-6|TRBJ2-7
CASSYSVSEQYF
TGTGCCAGCAGTTACTCCGTCAGCGAGCAGTACTTC
>NA|TRBD1|TRBV5-4|TRBJ2-2
CASSLSGGSTGELFF
TGTGCCAGCAGCTTGTCAGGGGGTTCCACCGGGGAGCTGTTTTTT
>NA|NA|TRBV7-9|TRBJ2-1
CASSPRVGGNNEQFF
TGTGCCAGCAGCCCCCGAGTCGGAGGGAACAATGAGCAGTTCTTC
>NA|NA|TRBV27|TRBJ2-1
CASASGNSYNEQFF
TGTGCCAGCGCCAGCGGAAACTCCTACAATGAGCAGTTCTTC
>NA|TRBD1|TRBV5-1|TRBJ1-2
CASSLSGGYGYTF
TGCGCCAGCAGCTTGTCAGGGGGCTATGGCTACACCTTC
>NA|NA|TRBV28|TRBJ2-1
CASSLNSEQFF
TGTGCCAGCAGTCTAAACAGTGAGCAGTTCTTC
>once|TRBD1|TRBV5-6|TRBJ1-1
CASSLGTATEAFF
TGTGCCAGCAGCTTAGGGACAGCTACTGAAGCTTTCTTT
>NA|NA|TRBV15|TRBJ2-1
CATSRATQTYNEQFF
TGTGCCACCAGCAGAGCGACACAAACCTACAATGAGCAGTTCTTC
>once|NA|TRBV19|TRBJ1-5
CASTSPQGYQPQHF
TGTGCCAGTACCTCCCCGCAGGGCTATCAGCCCCAGCATTTT
>NA|TRBD2|TRBV5-5|TRBJ2-3
CASSLLGLAGTDTQYF
TGTGCCAGCAGCTTGCTCGGACTAGCGGGCACAGATACGCAGTATTTT
>once|NA|TRBV25-1|TRBJ1-1
CASRDQVSTEAFF
TGTGCCAGCAGGGATCAGGTTAGTACTGAAGCTTTCTTT
>NA|NA|TRBV20-1|TRBJ2-3
CSGKSSDTQYF
TGCAGCGGGAAGAGTTCGGATACGCAGTATTTT
>NA|TRBD1|TRBV10-1|TRBJ2-1
CASSEYNPDRDEQFF
TGCGCCAGCAGCGAATATAACCCGGACAGGGATGAGCAGTTCTTC
>NA|TRBD1|TRBV7-2|TRBJ2-7
CASSLGTGGFNEQYF
TGTGCCAGCAGCTTAGGGACAGGAGGTTTCAACGAGCAGTACTTC
>once|NA|TRBV2|TRBJ1-6
CASRRGIGNSPLHF
TGTGCCAGCAGACGGGGGATCGGTAATTCACCCCTCCACTTT
>NA|NA|TRBV6-5|TRBJ1-2
CASSRYSTYGYTF
TGTGCCAGCAGCCGCTACAGTACCTATGGCTACACCTTC